This T cell receptor beta chain was sequenced for a study of response to subunit inactivated influenza vaccine. General observations from the study: That few new T cells are recruited by each seasonal influenza vaccination was the authors' suggestion.

TCRdb re-analysed the RT-PCR reads in MiXCR, keeping a single row per CDR3 protein. The sample lists some 500,000 distinct CDR3 sequences; 10% to 15% were seen once. This clonotype was observed a few times. The antigen is undetermined. The CDR3 contains 14 residues. V was trimmed by 7 bases and J by 8 bases, leaving 19 bases between them. Germline CDR1 and CDR2: SGHTS and YDEGEE. Sequences were derived from PBMCs from blood, sampled 40 to 50 days after vaccination. The chain has TRBV5-8 and TRBJ2-1, with D tentatively TRBD1 (6 bases). The sequence derives from a man aged 50-60 years who received an inactivated influenza vaccine. CDR3 region: CASYQGRTSYEQFF. CDR3 DNA sequence: TGTGCCAGCTATCAGGGGCGAACTTCATATGAGCAGTTCTTC. The full variable domain, with the rest looked up from reference TRBV5-8 and TRBJ2-1, is EAGVTQSPTHLIKTRGQQATLRCSPISGHTSVYWYQQALGLGLQFLLWYDEGEERNRGNFPPRFSGRQFPNYSSELNVNALELEDSALYLCASYQGRTSYEQFFGPGTRLTVL.